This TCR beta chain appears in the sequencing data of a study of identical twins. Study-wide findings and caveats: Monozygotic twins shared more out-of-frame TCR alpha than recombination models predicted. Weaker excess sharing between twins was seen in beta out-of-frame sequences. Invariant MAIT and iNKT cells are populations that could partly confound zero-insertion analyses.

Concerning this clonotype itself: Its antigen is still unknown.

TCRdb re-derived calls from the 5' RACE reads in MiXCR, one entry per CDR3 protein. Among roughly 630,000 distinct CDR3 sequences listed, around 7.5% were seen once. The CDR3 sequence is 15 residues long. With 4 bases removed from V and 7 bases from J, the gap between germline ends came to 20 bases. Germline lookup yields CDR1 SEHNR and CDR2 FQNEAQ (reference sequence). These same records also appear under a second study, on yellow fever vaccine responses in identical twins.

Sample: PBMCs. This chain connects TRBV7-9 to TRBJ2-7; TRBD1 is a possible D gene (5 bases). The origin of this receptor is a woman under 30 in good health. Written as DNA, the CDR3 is TGTGCCAGCAGCTCCCAGGCAGGGCCCTCGGCTGAGCAGTACTTC. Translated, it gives CASSSQAGPSAEQYF.